This T cell receptor beta chain was observed in a study of T cell responses to AZD1222 COVID-19 vaccine. Study-level background: Second-dose schedules of about 4 or about 12 weeks were combined. General observations from the study: Receipt of two AZD1222 doses was followed by a rise in Spike-specific TCR breadth and depth.

Remarks on this clone: Its target is unknown.

Produced via immunoSEQ multiplex PCR; TCRdb's table is partial and in-frame only. This repertoire shows about 76,000 clones, under 95% found once; its top ten account for under 5%. The ends were cut back, 1 base at V and 7 bases at J, with 9 bases in the middle. This CDR3 contains 13 residues. Germline values: CDR1 SGHNT, CDR2 YYREEE (reference sequence). The clonotype comes from an adult in good health. The rearrangement links TRBV5-4 to TRBJ2-1, with a weak D call TRBD2 (5 bases). The sample consisted of peripheral blood, taken on day 0 of AZD1222 vaccination. CDR3 sequence: CASSLSGMNEQFF. CDR3 DNA: TGTGCCAGCAGCTTGTCGGGAATGAATGAGCAGTTCTTC.